Each of the 20 T cell receptor beta chains below was sequenced from the same sample in a study of blood T cells in healthy people across ages (dated by TCRdb to the mid-2010s). To prepare the library, 5' RACE was applied. A second about 7 to 11 cycle PCR used a sample-barcoded 5' primer and a J-beta primer mix. The public reads were quality trimmed at Q25 with fastp and then assembled into clones with MiXCR by TCRdb, keeping productive beta chains. For every CDR3 protein sequence, its rows merge into one entry that carries the most common genes and DNA. The sample table lists around 2 million distinct CDR3 sequences, roughly two fifths of them with a count of one. Under 30% of the sample is held by the ten biggest clonotypes. The sequencing sample was made of blood. These receptor sequences come from a human donor in good health.

The chain employs TRBV9 and TRBJ2-1; D could derive from TRBD1 or TRBD2 (5 bases each). Per germline, CDR1 SGDLS and CDR2 YYNGEE. The CDR3 has 15 amino acids. V was clipped by 2 bases and J by 3 bases, with 12 bases between them. This CDR3 is CASSVTGTFYNEQFF. The CDR3 nucleotides are TGTGCCAGCAGCGTCACCGGGACCTTCTACAATGAGCAGTTCTTC.

The J gene is TRBJ2-1, the V gene TRBV20-1, with TRBD2 matching over 10 bases. Germline trimming cut 6 bases from V and 12 bases from J; bases unmatched to any gene: 14. The V gene's germline CDR1 is DFQATT and CDR2 SNEGSKA (reference sequence). The CDR3 spans 14 residues. In nucleotides, the CDR3 is TGCAGTGCCGCTAGCGGGGGCAACAATGAAGGGCAGTTCTTC. Its protein product is CSAASGGNNEGQFF.

This chain connects TRBV7-2 to TRBJ1-2; D is unclear. Germline assignment: CDR1 SGHTA and CDR2 FQGNSA. The CDR3 is made up of 13 amino acids. The germline V and J ends were trimmed by 2 bases and 8 bases, with 12 bases remaining between them. The CDR3 region is CASSLPASPGYTF. The CDR3 region has the DNA TGTGCCAGCAGCTTACCCGCCTCCCCGGGCTACACCTTC.

This clonotype was counted a few times. The chain has TRBV7-6 and TRBJ1-2, with a possible D match to TRBD1 (6 bases). Germline CDR1 and CDR2: SGHVS and FNYEAQ. Trimming removed 0 bases from V and 3 bases from J, with 11 bases in between. This CDR3 has 15 residues. The CDR3 loop is CASSLASGADYGYTF. The CDR3 nucleotides read TGTGCCAGCAGCTTAGCGTCAGGGGCGGACTATGGCTACACCTTC.

CDR3 residues: CASTYRQGAEDDEQYF. For the CDR3, the DNA is TGTGCCAGCACCTACAGACAGGGGGCGGAGGACGACGAGCAGTACTTC. The rearrangement links TRBV6-1 to TRBJ2-4; the match to TRBD1 covers 10 bases. The DNA end is a closer match to TRBJ2-7, so the J assignment may be wrong. This CDR3 comprises 16 residues. Germline assignment: CDR1 MNHNS and CDR2 SASEGT.

This clonotype was found a few times. The CDR3 DNA follows: TGTGCCAGCAGTTTGACAGGGCTCTATAATTCACCCCTCCACTTT. This translates into CASSLTGLYNSPLHF. This chain connects TRBV28 to TRBJ1-6, with 7 bases aligning to TRBD1. The CDR3 consists of 15 residues. V shed 3 bases, J shed 3 bases, and the junction held 2 bases outside the gene matches. Germline CDR1 MDHEN, CDR2 SYDVKM.

A few counts support this clonotype. This sequence joins TRBV9 and TRBJ2-6; TRBD1 might be the D (6 bases). With 1 base removed from V and 0 bases from J, the gap between germline ends came to 14 bases. The CDR3 totals 18 residues. Germline CDR1 and CDR2: SGDLS and YYNGEE. CDR3 sequence: CASSVTGQPISGANVLTF. The CDR3 coding sequence is TGTGCCAGCAGCGTAACTGGACAGCCCATCTCTGGGGCCAACGTCCTGACTTTC.

This chain links TRBV29-1 with TRBJ1-1, with D tentatively TRBD1 (5 bases). Germline CDR1 is SQVTM and CDR2 is ANQGSEA. The CDR3 covers 13 residues. V was pared by 7 bases and J by 2 bases, with 14 bases between. The CDR3 reads CSGTGQINTEAFF. The DNA for the CDR3 is TGCAGCGGTACCGGACAAATAAACACTGAAGCTTTCTTT. The whole variable domain, remainder taken from reference TRBV29-1 and TRBJ1-1, is SAVISQKPSRDICQRGTSLTIQCQVDSQVTMMFWYRQQPGQSLTLIATANQGSEATYESGFVIDKFPISRPNLTFSTLTVSNMSPEDSSIYLCSGTGQINTEAFFGQGTRLTVV.

The V and J genes are TRBV28 and TRBJ2-3; 8 bases map to TRBD2. Germline CDR1 is MDHEN and CDR2 is SYDVKM. The ends lost 5 bases at V and 1 base at J; junction bases unmatched: 8. The CDR3 is made up of 16 amino acids. DNA of the CDR3: TGTGCCAGCAGTCCGAGCGGGGGCGGGGGCACAGATACGCAGTATTTT. Amino acid sequence: CASSPSGGGGTDTQYF. The variable domain in full, with the rest retrieved from reference TRBV28 and TRBJ2-3, is DVKVTQSSRYLVKRTGEKVFLECVQDMDHENMFWYRQDPGLGLRLIYFSYDVKMKEKGDIPEGYSVSREKKERFSLILESASTNQTSMYLCASSPSGGGGTDTQYFGPGTRLTVL.

The V gene is TRBV6-6, the J gene TRBJ2-7; 8 nucleotides agree with TRBD2. V was pared by 6 bases and J by 2 bases, with 12 bases of the junction left unmatched. The CDR3 covers 16 residues. Germline V CDR1 and CDR2: MNHNY, SVGAGI (reference sequence). CDR3 sequence reads: CASSPRDTGGTYEQYF. In DNA, the CDR3 is TGTGCCAGCAGCCCTCGGGATACGGGGGGGACCTACGAGCAGTACTTC.

In its sample, this clonotype was seen once. The chain carries TRBV9 and TRBJ1-1, with TRBD1 matching 8 bases. The CDR3 covers 14 residues. Germline values: CDR1 SGDLS, CDR2 YYNGEE. Trimming removed 3 bases from V and 4 bases from J; junction bases left unmatched: 5. This CDR3 is CASSAIRGPTEAFF. For the CDR3, the DNA is TGTGCCAGCAGCGCGATCAGGGGGCCCACTGAAGCTTTCTTT.

This clonotype came up a few times. The V and J genes are TRBV27 and TRBJ1-4; the D is unclear. With 1 base removed from V and 4 bases from J, the gap between germline ends came to 10 bases. CDR3 size: 15 residues. Germline CDR1 MNHEY, CDR2 SMNVEV (reference sequence). CDR3 amino acids: CASSLFPGNNEKLFF. In DNA form, the CDR3 reads TGTGCCAGCAGTTTATTCCCAGGAAATAATGAAAAACTGTTTTTT.

Comment on this clonotype: The junction and the germline gene differ at one end; a read error may be behind it. V and J are TRBV7-9 and TRBJ2-1; no definite D call. CDR1 and CDR2 from the germline V gene are SEHNR and FQNEAQ (reference sequence). The CDR3 spans 13 residues. CDR3 nucleotide sequence: TGTGCCAGCGGCTTTGACCCAGACAATGAGCAGTTCTTC. Encoded protein: CASGFDPDNEQFF. Full variable domain (outside the CDR3, taken from reference TRBV7-9 and TRBJ2-1): DTGVSQNPRHKITKRGQNVTFRCDPISEHNRLYWYRQTLGQGPEFLTYFQNEAQLEKSRLLSDRFSAERPKGSFSTLEIQRTEQGDSAMYLCASGFDPDNEQFFGPGTRLTVL.

In this sample, this clonotype turned up a few times. The CDR3 coding sequence is TGTGCCAGCAGCCCTCGGACGGCGCGCGCAGATACGCAGTATTTT. Protein product: CASSPRTARADTQYF. The chain carries TRBV7-9 and TRBJ2-3; D is ambiguous. Trimming removed 5 bases from V and 4 bases from J, with 16 bases in between. The CDR3 extends over 15 amino acids. CDR1 and CDR2 from the germline V gene are SEHNR and FQNEAQ (reference sequence).

The chain links TRBV6-2 or TRBV6-3 to TRBJ2-7; no clear D. V was clipped by 6 bases and J by 2 bases, with 23 bases between them. This CDR3 spans 17 amino acids. Germline V gene lookup returns CDR1 MNHEY and CDR2 SVGEGT. The CDR3 bases are TGTGCCAGCAGCCACGACCGCCTTCCAGAATTTCCCTACGAGCAGTACTTC. It encodes CASSHDRLPEFPYEQYF.

This clonotype was observed a few times. The CDR3 protein is CSVEVPDNTEYEQYF. CDR3 in DNA: TGCAGCGTTGAAGTCCCGGACAATACAGAATACGAGCAGTACTTC. V and J are TRBV29-1 and TRBJ2-4, with TRBD1 as a possible D gene (5 bases). The assigned J gene may be wrong: the sequence end matches TRBJ2-7 better. CDR1 SQVTM and CDR2 ANQGSEA come from the germline V gene. The CDR3 has 15 amino acids.

The rearrangement links TRBV7-2 to TRBJ1-2; TRBD1 is a possible D gene (5 bases). This CDR3 is 17 amino acids long. V dropped 7 bases and J dropped 4 bases, with 25 bases sitting between them. Germline CDR1 SGHTA, CDR2 FQGNSA. The CDR3 DNA is TGTGCCAGCAAGCCCCCAAATTCGGGGCCCTGGGGCTATGGCTACACCTTC. Translated: CASKPPNSGPWGYGYTF.

In its sample, this clonotype was seen many times. This sequence joins TRBV7-9 and TRBJ2-1; 9 bases agree with TRBD1. The junction had 4 bases not matched to a gene; V was cut back by 8 bases and J by 8 bases. There are 12 residues in the CDR3. Germline V lookup: CDR1 SEHNR, CDR2 FQNEAQ (reference sequence). The CDR3 spells CASSGQGDEQFF. The CDR3 coding sequence is TGTGCCAGCTCGGGACAGGGTGATGAGCAGTTCTTC.

V usage is TRBV20-1 and J usage is TRBJ2-5; D ambiguous. The V end lost 7 bases, the J end lost 4 bases, and 19 bases lay between the germline ends. This CDR3 has 14 residues. Germline CDR1 DFQATT, CDR2 SNEGSKA (reference sequence). The CDR3 region has the DNA TGCAGTGAGGCGGCGACACCGGTTGGAGAGACCCAGTACTTC. This gives the protein CSEAATPVGETQYF.

This clonotype appeared a few times. The V gene is TRBV2, the J gene TRBJ2-6, with unresolved D. The CDR3 runs to 14 residues. With 8 bases removed from V and 0 bases from J, the gap between germline ends came to 8 bases. Germline values: CDR1 SNHLY, CDR2 FYNNEI. The CDR3 sequence: CASYRVSGANVLTF. CDR3 bases: TGTGCCAGCTATAGGGTCTCTGGGGCCAACGTCCTGACTTTC.